The T cell receptor (beta chain) under discussion was sequenced for a study of blood T cell repertoires in COVID-19. Assay: immunoSEQ multiplex PCR; the TCRdb copy retains only in-frame clones and omits some. This table has a few hundred thousand clones, 85% to 90% appearing once. Trimming removed 5 bases from V and 4 bases from J, with 17 bases in between. CDR1 is SGHTA, CDR2 FQGNSA, per germline. The CDR3 covers 15 residues. The sequencing sample was made of PBMCs or T cells enriched from blood (not recorded which). The receptor comes from a woman aged 18-30 years who had recovered from COVID-19. The chain carries TRBV7-2 and TRBJ1-2; D is possibly TRBD1 (6 bases). CDR3 region: CASSPEGEHGYGYTF. CDR3 nucleotides: TGTGCCAGCAGCCCCGAGGGGGAACACGGCTATGGCTACACCTTC.